This TCR beta chain is from a study of T cells after posttransplantation cyclophosphamide. Study-wide points: Later post-transplant blood repertoires were often dominated by donor CD8+ memory clones. Skin or GI-infiltrating T cells shared few TRB sequences with blood.

Repertoires were generated with immunoSEQ multiplex PCR, while TCRdb's copy carries only in-frame clones and drops some. This sample includes about 34,000 clones with no singletons; its ten biggest clones take up 6.7%. This clone was detected ten times or more. Its antigen remains unknown. This CDR3 region has 14 residues. Trimming removed 3 bases from V and 0 bases from J, with 8 bases in between. CDR1 is SGHDN and CDR2 is FVKESK in the germline V gene. On the day of bone marrow donation, the related graft donor provided peripheral blood. This clonotype was sampled from a woman in her 50s in good health and a related stem cell transplant donor. The chain uses TRBV14 and TRBJ1-1; D is uncertain. The source material was PBMCs. The CDR3 sequence: CASSQRAMNTEAFF. As DNA, the CDR3 is TGTGCCAGCAGCCAGAGGGCGATGAACACTGAAGCTTTCTTT.